The source of this TCR beta chain is a study of T cell responses to AZD1222 COVID-19 vaccine. The study, taken as a whole, reports: Repertoires were collected only later (after the peak T cell response had occurred). Seropositive AZD1222 recipients at baseline numbered only 6 or 7.

V lost 5 bases and J lost 1, with 6 bases in between. The CDR3 length is 12 residues. The germline V gene has CDR1 SGHDN and CDR2 FVKESK. To note about this clone: Its antigen is unknown.

TCRdb's copy holds only in-frame clones and misses some; the assay was immunoSEQ multiplex PCR. The sample lists about 120,000 clones, roughly 90% seen once, with around 3.5% in the top ten. The gene calls are TRBV14 and TRBJ2-7; no clear D gene. The clonotype was recovered from an adult in good health. This specimen consisted of peripheral blood, obtained on day 0 of AZD1222 vaccination. The CDR3 loop is CASSAGSYEQYF. CDR3 DNA: TGTGCCAGCAGCGCCGGGTCCTACGAGCAGTACTTC. The full variable domain, with the rest looked up from reference TRBV14 and TRBJ2-7, is EAGVTQFPSHSVIEKGQTVTLRCDPISGHDNLYWYRRVMGKEIKFLLHFVKESKQDESGMPNNRFLAERTGGTYSTLKVQPAELEDSGVYFCASSAGSYEQYFGPGTRLTVT.